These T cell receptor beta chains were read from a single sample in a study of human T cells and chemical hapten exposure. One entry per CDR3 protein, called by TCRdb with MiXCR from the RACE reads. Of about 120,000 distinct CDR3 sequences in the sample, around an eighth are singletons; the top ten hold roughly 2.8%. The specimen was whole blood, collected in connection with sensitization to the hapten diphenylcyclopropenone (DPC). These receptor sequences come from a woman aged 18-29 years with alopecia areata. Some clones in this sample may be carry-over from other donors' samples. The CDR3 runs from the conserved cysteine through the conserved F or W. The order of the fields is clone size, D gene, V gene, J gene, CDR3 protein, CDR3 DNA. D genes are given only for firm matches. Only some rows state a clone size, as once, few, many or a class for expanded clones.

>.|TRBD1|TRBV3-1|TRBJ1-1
CASSQRQGTGDTEAFF
TGTGCCAGCAGCCAACGACAGGGGACGGGGGACACTGAAGCTTTCTTT
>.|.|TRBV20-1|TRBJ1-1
CSASRVLNTEAFF
TGCAGTGCTAGCAGGGTACTGAACACTGAAGCTTTCTTT
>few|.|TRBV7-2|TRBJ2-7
CASSLARLNGDEQYF
TGTGCCAGCAGCTTAGCGAGGCTCAATGGGGACGAGCAGTACTTC
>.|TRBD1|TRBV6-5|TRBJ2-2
CASSYSRDSTGELFF
TGTGCCAGCAGTTACTCAAGGGACAGCACCGGGGAGCTGTTTTTT
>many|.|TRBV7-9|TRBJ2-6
CASSENAGPENSGANVLTF
TGTGCCAGCAGCGAGAACGCCGGGCCCGAAAACTCTGGGGCCAACGTCCTGACTTTC
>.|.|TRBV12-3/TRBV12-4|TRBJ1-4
CASSYGKEKLFF
TGTGCCAGCAGTTACGGGAAAGAAAAACTGTTTTTT
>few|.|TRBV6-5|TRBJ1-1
CASSWEWRANTEAFF
TGTGCCAGCAGCTGGGAGTGGAGAGCGAACACTGAAGCTTTCTTT
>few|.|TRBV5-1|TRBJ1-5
CASSPRDGSNQPQHF
TGCGCCAGCAGCCCCCGGGACGGAAGCAATCAGCCCCAGCATTTT
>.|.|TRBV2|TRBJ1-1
CASIQPGHQKAEAFF
TGTGCCAGCATCCAACCGGGACACCAAAAGGCTGAAGCTTTCTTT
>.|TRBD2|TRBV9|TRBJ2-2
CASSGRPGGTGELFF
TGTGCCAGCAGCGGAAGGCCCGGGGGGACCGGGGAGCTGTTTTTT
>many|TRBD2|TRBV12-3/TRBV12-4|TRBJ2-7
CASSFLAGGRDEQYF
TGTGCCAGCAGTTTCCTAGCGGGGGGGCGGGACGAGCAGTACTTC
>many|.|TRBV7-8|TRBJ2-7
CASSLTGFRSYEQYF
TGTGCCAGCAGCTTGACAGGTTTCCGCTCCTACGAGCAGTACTTC
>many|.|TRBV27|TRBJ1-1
CASSFDRRNTEAFF
TGTGCCAGCAGTTTCGACAGGAGGAACACTGAAGCTTTCTTT